A single sample gave rise to the 30 T cell receptor beta chains below, sequenced in a study of shared clonotypes between healthy human individuals. The repertoire was sequenced with immunoSEQ multiplex PCR; TCRdb's copy has only in-frame clones and lacks some. Of 1.4 million to 1.5 million clones in the sample, 96% were seen once. Input material: naive CD4+ T cells sorted from blood. The subset here: CD45RA+ positively selected. The receptors come from a man under 40 in good health.

The V and J genes are TRBV5-1 and TRBJ2-2; D is ambiguous. Trimming took 0 bases from V and 1 from J, leaving 7 bases between them. This CDR3 spans 15 amino acids. Looked up from germline, CDR1 is SGHRS and CDR2 is YFSETQ. The CDR3 reads CASSLAQKNTGELFF. CDR3 DNA sequence: TGCGCCAGCAGCTTGGCGCAGAAGAACACCGGGGAGCTGTTTTTT.

Note on this clone: The same CDR3 is also encoded by other DNA sequences in this sample. The chain employs TRBV7-9 and TRBJ2-7; D perhaps matches TRBD1 (6 bases). The CDR3 sequence is 13 residues long. Trimming cost V 4 bases and J 1 base, with 8 bases left between them. Per germline, CDR1 SEHNR and CDR2 FQNEAQ (reference sequence). CDR3 coding DNA: TGTGCCAGCAGCTCAGGACAGTCCTACGAGCAGTACTTC. It encodes CASSSGQSYEQYF.

As for this clone: The same CDR3 also results from other DNA sequences found in this sample. This chain links TRBV5-4 with TRBJ1-2, with D perhaps TRBD1 (6 bases). Germline CDR1 is SGHNT and CDR2 is YYREEE (reference sequence). This CDR3 region has 13 residues. Trimming took off 2 bases at V and 2 bases at J, with 7 bases between the two ends. The CDR3 bases are TGTGCCAGCAGCTTTCAGGGGAACTATGGCTACACCTTC. Translating it yields CASSFQGNYGYTF.

Turning to this clone: At one of its ends the junction is not consistent with the germline gene, which may arise from a read error. The chain uses TRBV10-2 and TRBJ2-7; no clear D gene. The CDR3 runs to 13 residues. Germline-derived CDR1 and CDR2 are WSHSY and SAAADI. Written as DNA, the CDR3 is TGCGCCAGCAGTGAGTCCGTAGGTTACGGGCAGTACTTC. It translates to CASSESVGYGQYF.

The chain has TRBV11-2 and TRBJ2-3; the match to TRBD2 covers 7 bases. Per the germline V gene, CDR1 is SGHAT and CDR2 is FQNNGV. This CDR3 has 15 residues. V lost 1 base to trimming and J lost 2 bases; unmatched junction nucleotides: 3. CDR3 DNA: TGTGCCAGCAGCTTAGGTGCGGGGGACACAGATACGCAGTATTTT. Translation gives CASSLGAGDTDTQYF. Combining the CDR3 with reference TRBV11-2 and TRBJ2-3 gives the whole variable domain EAGVAQSPRYKIIEKRQSVAFWCNPISGHATLYWYQQILGQGPKLLIQFQNNGVVDDSQLPKDRFSAERLKGVDSTLKIQPAKLEDSAVYLCASSLGAGDTDTQYFGPGTRLTVL.

This clone was recorded only once. The chain links TRBV5-6 to TRBJ1-1, with D perhaps matching TRBD1 (5 bases). Germline V CDR1 and CDR2: SGHDT, YYEEEE. The CDR3 has 14 residues. The ends were cut back, 0 bases at V and 4 bases at J, with 10 bases in the middle. The CDR3 protein is CASSLGGLGTEAFF. The DNA of the CDR3 is TGTGCCAGCAGCTTGGGGGGGTTAGGCACTGAAGCTTTCTTT.

The chain is built from TRBV5-1 and TRBJ2-1; TRBD2 agrees at 11 bases. With 4 bases clipped from V and 5 bases from J, the junction kept 5 bases outside the gene matches. Germline V CDR1 and CDR2: SGHRS, YFSETQ. CDR3 length: 15 residues. The CDR3 region has the DNA TGCGCCAGCAGCGAACTAGCGGGAGTGGACAATGAGCAGTTCTTC. Protein: CASSELAGVDNEQFF.

This sequence joins TRBV7-7 and TRBJ1-1; D is possibly TRBD1 (6 bases). The CDR3 contains 15 residues. The V and J ends lost 5 bases and 5 bases respectively, with 18 bases between them. The germline V gene has CDR1 SSHAT and CDR2 FNYEAQ (reference sequence). This CDR3 is CASSPLSGVGTEAFF. CDR3 coding DNA: TGTGCCAGCAGCCCACTTTCAGGGGTCGGAACTGAAGCTTTCTTT.

The V call is TRBV5-1, the J call TRBJ2-1; TRBD1 matches 8 bases. The CDR3 length is 14 residues. V lost 4 bases to trimming and J lost 8 bases; unmatched junction nucleotides: 8. Per germline, CDR1 SGHRS and CDR2 YFSETQ. The CDR3 loop reads CASSPDRGPHEQFF. In nucleotides, the CDR3 is TGCGCCAGCAGCCCCGACAGGGGCCCTCATGAGCAGTTCTTC.

This chain links TRBV9 with TRBJ2-5; TRBD2 matches at 9 bases. J was trimmed by 7 bases and V by 0 bases; bases with no gene match: 10. The CDR3 has 16 residues. Germline V CDR1 and CDR2: SGDLS, YYNGEE. The CDR3 loop reads CASSVEASGISRTQYF. The CDR3 nucleotides are TGTGCCAGCAGCGTAGAGGCTAGCGGGATTTCTCGGACCCAGTACTTC.

The rearrangement joins TRBV25-1 to TRBJ1-1, with D hard to call. The V end was cut by 2 bases, the J end by 8 bases, with 6 bases between. In germline, CDR1 is MGHDK, CDR2 SYGVNS. This CDR3 contains 11 residues. CDR3 sequence (DNA): TGTGCCAGCAGTGAAGACGGAGAAGCTTTCTTT. Encoded protein: CASSEDGEAFF. Full variable domain (rest looked up from reference TRBV25-1 and TRBJ1-1): EADIYQTPRYLVIGTGKKITLECSQTMGHDKMYWYQQDPGMELHLIHYSYGVNSTEKGDLSSESTVSRIRTEHFPLTLESARPSHTSQYLCASSEDGEAFFGQGTRLTVV.

The chain employs TRBV14 and TRBJ1-2; D gene unclear. Germline assignment: CDR1 SGHDN and CDR2 FVKESK. V lost 0 bases and J lost 1, with 6 bases in between. CDR3 length equals 14 residues. The CDR3 DNA follows: TGTGCCAGCAGCCAAGAATTCTATAACTATGGCTACACCTTC. Translating it yields CASSQEFYNYGYTF.

The chain combines TRBV6-5 with TRBJ2-2, with TRBD1 as a possible D gene (5 bases). This CDR3 is 12 amino acids long. Deletions cut 5 bases from V and 6 bases from J, with 7 bases between. Germline values: CDR1 MNHEY, CDR2 SVGAGI. The CDR3 DNA follows: TGTGCCAGCAGTAGGGGCCCCGGGGAGCTGTTTTTT. As protein: CASSRGPGELFF.

This chain links TRBV30 with TRBJ2-5; 9 bases map to TRBD2. The CDR3 loop spans 14 amino acids. The germline gives CDR1 GTSNPN, CDR2 SVGIG (reference sequence). J lost 5 bases, V lost 4 bases, and 8 bases had no gene match. The CDR3 DNA is TGTGCCTGGATCAATGGGACTAGCCGGGAGACCCAGTACTTC. It is translated as CAWINGTSRETQYF. Full variable domain (rest looked up from reference TRBV30 and TRBJ2-5): SQTIHQWPATLVQPVGSPLSLECTVEGTSNPNLYWYRQAAGRGLQLLFYSVGIGQISSEVPQNLSASRPQDRQFILSSKKLLLSDSGFYLCAWINGTSRETQYFGPGTRLLVL.

Comment on this clone: Other DNA sequences of this sample code for an identical CDR3. The V gene is TRBV5-1, the J gene TRBJ1-1; TRBD1 is a possible D gene (6 bases). The germline V gene has CDR1 SGHRS and CDR2 YFSETQ. The CDR3 covers 13 residues. V was shortened by 2 bases and J by 4 bases, with 9 bases between the two germline ends. The CDR3 bases are TGCGCCAGCAGCTTAGGAGGGGGCACTGAAGCTTTCTTT. It is translated as CASSLGGGTEAFF.

V gene TRBV5-1 combines with J gene TRBJ2-5; TRBD2 agrees at 11 bases. The CDR3 runs 15 residues. Per germline, CDR1 SGHRS and CDR2 YFSETQ. Trimming at V came to 4 bases and at J to 4 bases, leaving 6 bases not matched to a gene. The CDR3 region has the DNA TGCGCCAGCAGCGTAGCGGGAGGGCCGGGAGAGACCCAGTACTTC. Amino acids: CASSVAGGPGETQYF. Combining the CDR3 with reference TRBV5-1 and TRBJ2-5 gives the whole variable domain KAGVTQTPRYLIKTRGQQVTLSCSPISGHRSVSWYQQTPGQGLQFLFEYFSETQRNKGNFPGRFSGRQFSNSRSEMNVSTLELGDSALYLCASSVAGGPGETQYFGPGTRLLVL.

This rearrangement joins TRBV18 to TRBJ2-6; D remains unclear. CDR1 is KGHSH and CDR2 is LQKENI in the germline V gene. The CDR3 contains 18 residues. Trimming removed 4 bases from V and 0 bases from J, with 16 bases in between. The CDR3 loop reads CASSRAGLALSGANVLTF. CDR3 bases: TGTGCCAGCTCACGGGCTGGGTTAGCCCTCTCTGGGGCCAACGTCCTGACTTTC.

The rearrangement uses TRBV27 and TRBJ2-7, with 8 bases fitting TRBD1. V lost 2 bases, J lost 5 bases, and 17 bases stayed unmatched. Germline V gives CDR1 MNHEY, CDR2 SMNVEV (reference sequence). This CDR3 has 18 residues. CDR3 loop: CASSLKWTGSGVPHEQYF. For the CDR3, the DNA is TGTGCCAGCAGTTTAAAGTGGACAGGGTCGGGAGTACCTCACGAGCAGTACTTC.

The chain links TRBV5-4 to TRBJ2-1, with 9 nucleotides matching TRBD1. The CDR3 has 15 amino acids. Germline assignment: CDR1 SGHNT and CDR2 YYREEE (reference sequence). The V gene end was trimmed by 5 bases and the J gene end by 4 bases; junction bases not matched to a gene: 7. CDR3 residues: CASSRDRVAYNEQFF. CDR3 nucleotide sequence: TGTGCCAGCAGTCGGGACAGGGTGGCTTACAATGAGCAGTTCTTC. The full variable domain, completed using reference TRBV5-4 and TRBJ2-1, is ETGVTQSPTHLIKTRGQQVTLRCSSQSGHNTVSWYQQALGQGPQFIFQYYREEENGRGNFPPRFSGLQFPNYSSELNVNALELDDSALYLCASSRDRVAYNEQFFGPGTRLTVL.

The chain is built from TRBV6-1 and TRBJ1-5, with 10 bases identical to TRBD1. The CDR3 extends over 15 amino acids. CDR1 is MNHNS, CDR2 SASEGT, per germline. The V segment lost 4 bases and the J segment 3 bases; nucleotides outside the gene matches: 3. The CDR3 sequence: CASSGGQGNNQPQHF. The CDR3 coding sequence is TGTGCCAGCAGTGGGGGACAGGGGAACAATCAGCCCCAGCATTTT.

In its sample, this clone was seen once. The rearrangement joins TRBV4-1 to TRBJ2-5; the D gene is possibly TRBD1 (6 bases). Per the germline V gene, CDR1 is MGHRA and CDR2 is YSYEKL. Trimming pared 4 bases from V and 9 bases from J, leaving 21 bases between. CDR3 size: 15 residues. The CDR3 spells CASSPFPDRLRAQYF. The CDR3 DNA reads as TGCGCCAGCAGCCCATTTCCCGACAGGCTGAGGGCCCAGTACTTC.

This clone was detected once. The V and J genes are TRBV5-4 and TRBJ2-5; 7 positions agree with TRBD2. Germline CDR1 is SGHNT and CDR2 is YYREEE (reference sequence). This CDR3 has 16 amino acids. The V and J ends lost 2 bases and 5 bases, in that order; junction bases with no gene match: 12. This CDR3 is CASSLVPRTSRETQYF. CDR3 DNA sequence: TGTGCCAGCAGCTTAGTCCCTAGGACTAGTCGGGAGACCCAGTACTTC.

The V call is TRBV7-6, the J call TRBJ2-5; D ambiguous. V was clipped by 5 bases and J by 3 bases, with 13 bases between them. Germline V CDR1 and CDR2: SGHVS, FNYEAQ. The CDR3 extends over 14 amino acids. CDR3 amino acids: CASSPLRREETQYF. In nucleotides, the CDR3 is TGTGCCAGCAGCCCCCTCAGGCGAGAAGAGACCCAGTACTTC.

The J gene is TRBJ1-3, the V gene TRBV5-6; 7 bases fit TRBD1. V was pared by 4 bases and J by 7 bases, with 8 bases of the junction left unmatched. Germline CDR1 SGHDT, CDR2 YYEEEE. The CDR3 is 14 amino acids. CDR3 sequence reads: CASSRGTVPNTIYF. The CDR3 DNA follows: TGTGCCAGCAGCCGTGGGACAGTCCCGAACACCATATATTTT.

The V and J genes are TRBV6-5 and TRBJ1-1; weak D call: TRBD1 (5 bases). Per germline, CDR1 MNHEY and CDR2 SVGAGI. The CDR3 covers 14 residues. V lost 7 bases and J lost 1, with 13 bases in between. The DNA of the CDR3 is TGTGCCAGCACCTCCAGGGTCGGGAACACTGAAGCTTTCTTT. Residues: CASTSRVGNTEAFF.

This clone was seen a few times. The chain carries TRBV6-1 and TRBJ1-2, with 7 positions matching TRBD1. V was clipped by 4 bases and J by 4 bases; unmatched bases: 3. Germline CDR1 and CDR2: MNHNS and SASEGT. The CDR3 totals 13 residues. DNA of the CDR3: TGTGCCAGCAGTGTACAGGGGCTCTATGGCTACACCTTC. Its translation is CASSVQGLYGYTF.

V is TRBV7-3 and J is TRBJ2-7; D is unclear. Looked up from germline, CDR1 is SGHTA and CDR2 is FQGTGA. V shed 2 bases and J shed 5 bases, with 13 bases lying between them. The CDR3 contains 14 residues. Here the CDR3 DNA reads TGTGCCAGCAGCTTATCTGGGAATGGCCACGAGCAGTACTTC. Its translation: CASSLSGNGHEQYF.

CDR3 amino acids: CAISSTQGHLGYEQYF. DNA for the CDR3: TGTGCCATCAGCTCAACCCAGGGGCACCTTGGCTACGAGCAGTACTTC. This rearrangement joins TRBV10-3 to TRBJ2-7; TRBD1 might be the D (6 bases). Germline assignment: CDR1 ENHRY and CDR2 SYGVKD. The CDR3 consists of 16 residues. The V end was cut by 6 bases, the J end by 3 bases, with 21 bases between.

The rearrangement links TRBV6-5 to TRBJ1-1; D gene unclear. CDR3 length equals 12 residues. The V gene's germline CDR1 is MNHEY and CDR2 SVGAGI. V lost 4 bases, J lost 6 bases, and 9 bases lay in between. The DNA for the CDR3 is TGTGCCAGCAGTTTCCCGGGCGCTGAAGCTTTCTTT. It yields the protein CASSFPGAEAFF.

As to this clone: Other nucleotide sequences from this sample produce the same CDR3. This rearrangement joins TRBV7-2 to TRBJ2-7, with 9 bases matching TRBD2. The CDR3 has 15 amino acids. From germline, CDR1 is SGHTA and CDR2 FQGNSA. The junction had 3 bases not matched to a gene; V was cut back by 1 base and J by 2 bases. Here the CDR3 reads CASSLGLAGPYEQYF. The CDR3 DNA reads as TGTGCCAGCAGCTTAGGCCTAGCGGGACCCTACGAGCAGTACTTC.